This T cell receptor (beta chain) was documented in a study of identical twins. Study-level results: Possibly, invariant MAIT and iNKT cells partly confounded zero-insertion analyses. Insertions ran lower in abundant cord blood beta clonotypes, though not in memory repertoires.

One entry per CDR3 protein, called by TCRdb with MiXCR from the 5' RACE reads. The sample comprises some 790,000 distinct CDR3 sequences, 18% of which are singletons, and around 14% rests with the top ten. The germline gives CDR1 SGHTS, CDR2 YDEGEE. The length of the CDR3 is 16 residues. The V end lost 1 base, the J end lost 0 bases, and 12 bases lay between the germline ends. About this clonotype: Antigen: not known.

These same records also appear under a second study, on T cells expressing NK-cell markers. Per that study: Of eight sequenced donors, seven were HCMV-seropositive and one HCMV-seronegative.

The sequenced sample consisted of PBMCs. The TCR sequence derives from a woman aged 18-35 years in good health. The gene calls are TRBV5-8 and TRBJ2-3; tentatively, D is TRBD1 (6 bases). In nucleotides, the CDR3 is TGTGCCAGCAGCTTGCCCGGGACAACTAGCACAGATACGCAGTATTTT. Translating gives CASSLPGTTSTDTQYF.